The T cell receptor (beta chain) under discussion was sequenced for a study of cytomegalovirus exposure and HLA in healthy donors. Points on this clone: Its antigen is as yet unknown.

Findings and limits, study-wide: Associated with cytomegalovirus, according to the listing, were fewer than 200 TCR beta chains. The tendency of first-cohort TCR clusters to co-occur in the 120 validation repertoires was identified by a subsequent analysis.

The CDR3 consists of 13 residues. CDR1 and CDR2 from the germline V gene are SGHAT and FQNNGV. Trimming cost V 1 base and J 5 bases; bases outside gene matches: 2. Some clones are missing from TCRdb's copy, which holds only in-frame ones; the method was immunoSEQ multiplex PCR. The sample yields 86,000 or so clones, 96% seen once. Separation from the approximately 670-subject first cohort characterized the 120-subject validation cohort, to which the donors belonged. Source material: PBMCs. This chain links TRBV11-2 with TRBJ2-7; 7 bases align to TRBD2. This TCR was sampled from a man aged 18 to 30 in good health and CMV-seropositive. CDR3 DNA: TGTGCCAGCAGCTTAGGCGGGACTAACGAGCAGTACTTC. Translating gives CASSLGGTNEQYF.